Listed here are 2 T cell receptor beta chains from one sample, sequenced in a study of blood T cell repertoires in COVID-19. Only in-frame clones appear in the TCRdb table, and some are missing; sequencing was by immunoSEQ multiplex PCR. Here the sample spans hundreds of thousands of clones, roughly 90% being singletons. The specimen was PBMCs or T cells enriched from blood (not recorded which). The source is a woman between 45 and 60 years old in a cohort exposed to, infected with or recovered from COVID-19 (not recorded which).

The count of this clone is one. The J gene is TRBJ1-1, the V gene TRBV15; D is unresolved. V was pared by 6 bases and J by 6 bases, with 17 bases between. Germline V gene data show CDR1 as LNHNV and CDR2 as YYDKDF (reference sequence). This CDR3 comprises 14 residues. The CDR3 region has the DNA TGTGCCACCAGTAGTTCCCGGGTCCACTCTGAAGCTTTCTTT. Translating it yields CATSSSRVHSEAFF.

The DNA of the CDR3 is TGTGCCACCAGCCCGGGGAGCGGCCGCACAGATACGCAGTATTTT. This encodes CATSPGSGRTDTQYF. The rearrangement links TRBV24-1 to TRBJ2-3; D possibly corresponds to TRBD2 (5 bases). This CDR3 contains 15 residues. Germline V gene lookup returns CDR1 KGHDR and CDR2 SFDVKD. Trimming took 7 bases from V and 1 from J, leaving 14 bases between them.